These T cell receptor beta chains were read from a single sample in a study of graft-versus-host responses after intestinal transplantation. Using immunoSEQ multiplex PCR, the repertoire was profiled, and TCRdb retains in-frame clones only, with some absent. The repertoire holds around 7,000 clones, about two thirds seen once, with approximately 5.1% in the top ten. The specimen was ileum tissue, collected 50 to 55 days after transplant. These receptors were taken from a human patient who received an intestinal transplant, so some T cells may come from the graft donor. Both conserved end residues are part of each CDR3. A D gene is named only where the DNA matches it firmly. Rows may omit the clone size; those that give it use once, few, many or a size class.

J gene | clone size | V gene | D gene | CDR3 DNA | CDR3 protein
TRBJ2-5 | NA | TRBV14 | TRBD2 | TGTGCCAGCAGCCAAGACTTTCGGGGGGTGAAGACCCAGTACTTC | CASSQDFRGVKTQYF
TRBJ1-5 | NA | TRBV10-3 | NA | TGTGCCATCAGTGAGTCTTGGGGGCAGAACAGCAATCAGCCCCAGCATTTT | CAISESWGQNSNQPQHF
TRBJ2-3 | once | TRBV2 | TRBD2 | TGTGCCAGCAGAACTAGCGGGGGGGCCCCAGATACGCAGTATTTT | CASRTSGGAPDTQYF
TRBJ2-3 | NA | TRBV4-1 | TRBD2 | TGCGCCAGCAGCCACTCCGGGACTAGCGGAGGCACAGATACGCAGTATTTT | CASSHSGTSGGTDTQYF
TRBJ2-2 | NA | TRBV5-5 | NA | TGTGCCAGCAGCCAAGGGGTTACCGGGGAGCTGTTTTTT | CASSQGVTGELFF
TRBJ1-5 | NA | TRBV5-6 | TRBD1 | TGTGCCAGCAGCGGGGGGGACAGGGGGGACAATCAGCCCCAGCATTTT | CASSGGDRGDNQPQHF
TRBJ2-2 | NA | TRBV19 | TRBD2 | TGTGCCAGTAGTATCTTCGGGGGGGCTGACACCGGGGAGCTGTTTTTT | CASSIFGGADTGELFF
TRBJ1-2 | NA | TRBV5-3 | NA | TGTGCCAGAAGCTTGGAGTCGGCGGGGTGCTATGGCTACACCTTC | CARSLESAGCYGYTF
TRBJ2-5 | NA | TRBV6-1 | TRBD2 | TGTGCCAGCAGCCTACTAGCGGGGGGGCAAGAGACCCAGTACTTC | CASSLLAGGQETQYF
TRBJ2-1 | NA | TRBV5-8 | NA | TGTGCTCAGGGGGGCTCCTACAATGAGCAGTTCTTC | CAQGGSYNEQFF
TRBJ1-3 | medium-sized | TRBV4-3 | NA | TGCGCCAGCAGCCAACGCCTGGACAGCTCTGGAAACACCATATATTTT | CASSQRLDSSGNTIYF
TRBJ2-3 | NA | TRBV4-2 | TRBD1 | TGTGCCAGCAGCCAGGAGGGACAGGGGCTTTCAGATACGCAGTATTTT | CASSQEGQGLSDTQYF
TRBJ2-3 | NA | TRBV9 | TRBD2 | TGTGCCAGCAGCGAAGCGGGGAACCCGACAGATACGCAGTATTTT | CASSEAGNPTDTQYF
TRBJ2-3 | NA | TRBV28 | TRBD2 | TGTGCCAGCACCCGTGGGGACTACGACGCAGATACGCAGTATTTT | CASTRGDYDADTQYF
TRBJ1-6 | NA | TRBV7-6 | NA | TGTGCCAGCAGCTTAGATCCGGAGATCGGTTCACCCCTCCACTTT | CASSLDPEIGSPLHF
TRBJ1-2 | large | TRBV7-9 | TRBD1 | TGTGCCAGCAGCCACGGACAGGGGGCTAACTATGGCTACACCTTC | CASSHGQGANYGYTF
TRBJ1-5 | few | TRBV28 | NA | TGTGCCAGCAGTTTACAATTCCAGGGCCAGCCCCAGCATTTT | CASSLQFQGQPQHF
TRBJ1-1 | NA | TRBV7-9 | TRBD1 | TGTGCCAGCAGCACACAGGGGGCTGAAGCTTTCTTT | CASSTQGAEAFF
TRBJ2-6 | NA | TRBV7-8 | TRBD1 | TGTGCCAGCAGCCCTACAGACAGGGGTCTGGGCTCTGGGGCCAACGTCCTGACTTTC | CASSPTDRGLGSGANVLTF
TRBJ2-1 | few | TRBV18 | TRBD1 | TGTGCCAGCTCAGACAGGGGGCTTGAGCAGTTCTTC | CASSDRGLEQFF
TRBJ2-5 | NA | TRBV15 | NA | TGTGCCACCAGCAGAGATCCAGGAATGGAGACCCAGTACTTC | CATSRDPGMETQYF
TRBJ2-2 | few | TRBV19 | TRBD1 | TGTGCCAGTAGTAGGGACAGGGTCACCGGGGAGCTGTTTTTT | CASSRDRVTGELFF
TRBJ2-6 | NA | TRBV15 | NA | TGTGCCACCAGCAGAGACAAATCTGGGGCCAACGTCCTGACTTTC | CATSRDKSGANVLTF